One sample yielded the 28 T cell receptor beta chains listed below, sequenced in a study of regulatory T cells in long-lasting Graves disease. Construction of TCR beta libraries relied on iRepertoire HTBI primers and on Arm-PCR targeting CDR3 regions. A single record per CDR3 protein comes from TCRdb applying MiXCR to the multiplex PCR reads. In the table there are 400,000 to 500,000 distinct CDR3 sequences, 20% to 25% of which are singletons. The time point: persistent/refractory GD, antithyroid drugs over 5 years with positive TRAb. Following extraction of RNA from PBMCs, that RNA was used to make the TCR library. The sequencing used peripheral blood mononuclear cells (PBMCs), collected when the disease was refractory, from a patient treated with antithyroid drugs. The receptors shown here come from a female donor with Graves disease.

V and J are TRBV28 and TRBJ1-2; D remains unclear. The CDR3 length is 14 residues. Looked up from germline, CDR1 is MDHEN and CDR2 is SYDVKM. V shed 4 bases and J shed 0 bases, with 9 bases lying between them. CDR3 sequence: CASSSDRANYGYTF. DNA for the CDR3: TGTGCCAGCAGTTCTGATCGAGCTAACTATGGCTACACCTTC.

This clonotype was recorded at least ten times. V usage is TRBV28 and J usage is TRBJ1-2, with D hard to call. V was trimmed by 4 bases and J by 2 bases, leaving 11 bases between them. Per germline, CDR1 MDHEN and CDR2 SYDVKM. The CDR3 sequence is 14 residues long. In DNA form, the CDR3 reads TGTGCCAGCAGTTCCTCAGGAGGGAACTATGGCTACACCTTC. Translation gives CASSSSGGNYGYTF.

This clonotype has just a few counts. The chain uses TRBV7-8 and TRBJ2-7; D call uncertain. V shed 1 base and J shed 3 bases, with 16 bases lying between them. CDR3 size: 16 residues. Germline CDR1 reads SGHVS; CDR2 reads FQNEAQ. The CDR3 reads CASSLGLAPWDYEQYF. CDR3 nucleotide sequence: TGTGCCAGCAGCTTAGGTCTGGCGCCTTGGGACTACGAGCAGTACTTC.

V gene TRBV20-1 combines with J gene TRBJ2-5; TRBD2 matches at 7 bases. After removal of 0 bases from V and 5 bases from J, the junction contained 6 bases not matched to a gene. CDR1 DFQATT and CDR2 SNEGSKA come from the germline V gene (reference sequence). The CDR3 runs 14 residues. Here the CDR3 DNA reads TGCAGTGCTAGAGATCGACGGGGGGTGGAGACCCAGTACTTC. Its translation: CSARDRRGVETQYF.

In this sample, this clonotype turned up many times. J is TRBJ2-2 and V is TRBV11-3; D is ambiguous. Trimming took off 11 bases at V and 7 bases at J, with 17 bases between the two ends. Germline V gene sequence: CDR1 SGHNT, CDR2 YENEEA. The CDR3 is made up of 13 amino acids. The CDR3 bases are TGTGCCTTGCAAACTGGATTGAACGGGGAGCTGTTTTTT. Translating gives CALQTGLNGELFF.

The chain recombines TRBV6-5 with TRBJ1-1; perhaps TRBD1 as D (5 bases). The CDR3 runs 16 residues. The germline V gene has CDR1 MNHEY and CDR2 SVGAGI. The V and J ends lost 2 bases and 4 bases respectively, with 17 bases between them. The CDR3 loop reads CASSYPGRGRVTEAFF. CDR3 sequence (DNA): TGTGCCAGCAGTTACCCCGGGAGGGGCAGGGTCACTGAAGCTTTCTTT.

In DNA, the CDR3 is TGTGCCAGCTCACCTATGGTAGGATCAGATACGCAGTATTTT. It encodes CASSPMVGSDTQYF. This chain links TRBV18 with TRBJ2-3; D ambiguous. The CDR3 has 14 amino acids. V shed 3 bases and J shed 4 bases, with 11 bases lying between them. The germline V gene encodes CDR1 KGHSH and CDR2 LQKENI.

This clonotype was seen ten or more times. The chain joins TRBV24-1 to TRBJ2-5; 7 bases align to TRBD2. The J segment lost 5 bases and the V segment lost 9 bases, leaving 5 bases of the junction unmatched. In germline, CDR1 is KGHDR, CDR2 SFDVKD. The CDR3 covers 12 residues. This CDR3 is CATSGTTETQYF. The CDR3 DNA sequence: TGTGCCACCTCAGGGACTACGGAGACCCAGTACTTC.

This clonotype was detected many times. The genes are TRBV7-9 and TRBJ1-4; no clear D gene. This CDR3 spans 15 amino acids. Germline V gene data show CDR1 as SEHNR and CDR2 as FQNEAQ (reference sequence). V lost 1 base and J lost 0, with 6 bases in between. CDR3 protein: CASSLGATTNEKLFF. In nucleotides, the CDR3 is TGTGCCAGCAGCTTAGGGGCGACAACTAATGAAAAACTGTTTTTT.

The rearrangement joins TRBV10-3 to TRBJ2-2, with a tentative D call TRBD2 (6 bases). V was trimmed by 1 base and J by 2 bases, leaving 14 bases between them. CDR1 ENHRY and CDR2 SYGVKD come from the germline V gene. The CDR3 is made up of 17 amino acids. The CDR3 nucleotides are TGTGCCATCAGTGAGTTTGGAGGGATGGAAAACACCGGGGAGCTGTTTTTT. It specifies CAISEFGGMENTGELFF.

This clonotype was observed many times. The chain recombines TRBV2 with TRBJ2-5; the D gene is possibly TRBD2 (5 bases). Looked up from germline, CDR1 is SNHLY and CDR2 is FYNNEI. The CDR3 is 13 residues long. V lost 10 bases to trimming and J lost 4 bases, with 16 bases between them. The CDR3 here is CAIRMGRGETQYF. The CDR3 bases are TGTGCCATCAGGATGGGGAGAGGAGAGACCCAGTACTTC.

The chain combines TRBV7-9 with TRBJ1-3, with D perhaps matching TRBD1 (6 bases). CDR3 size: 15 residues. V was pared by 4 bases and J by 4 bases, with 14 bases between. The germline CDR1 and CDR2 sequences are SEHNR and FQNEAQ (reference sequence). CDR3 DNA sequence: TGTGCCAGCAGCTCTAACAGGGTTCCCGGAAACACCATATATTTT. It translates to CASSSNRVPGNTIYF.

This chain uses TRBV20-1 with TRBJ1-2; D possibly corresponds to TRBD1 (5 bases). The CDR3 loop spans 15 amino acids. CDR1 and CDR2 from the germline V gene are DFQATT and SNEGSKA (reference sequence). V was shortened by 1 base and J by 8 bases, with 20 bases between the two germline ends. CDR3 amino acids: CSARGEGKGSDGYTF. CDR3 in DNA: TGCAGTGCTAGAGGAGAGGGGAAGGGCAGCGACGGCTACACCTTC.

The genes are TRBV20-1 and TRBJ2-2; 9 nucleotides align to TRBD2. CDR1 and CDR2 (germline): DFQATT, SNEGSKA (reference sequence). The V and J ends lost 7 bases and 8 bases, in that order; junction bases with no gene match: 17. The CDR3 runs 16 residues. CDR3 in amino acids: CSVEAPGLATPGELFF. The CDR3 DNA is TGCAGTGTAGAAGCGCCGGGACTAGCTACACCGGGGGAGCTGTTTTTT.

This clonotype was detected a few times. The V gene is TRBV4-1, the J gene TRBJ1-1; D is perhaps TRBD1 (6 bases). Germline CDR1 MGHRA, CDR2 YSYEKL. The V end lost 4 bases, the J end lost 7 bases, and 16 bases lay between the germline ends. This CDR3 comprises 14 residues. The CDR3 reads CASSPRGGTFEAFF. The CDR3, as DNA: TGCGCCAGCAGCCCCCGGGGGGGGACATTTGAAGCTTTCTTT.

There are many counts of this clonotype. The genes are TRBV28 and TRBJ1-1, with a tentative D call TRBD1 (5 bases). Germline CDR1 is MDHEN and CDR2 is SYDVKM. CDR3 size: 15 residues. Trimming stripped 7 bases from V and 11 bases from J, with 26 bases between. The CDR3 coding sequence is TGTGCCAGCACCCGGGGGTTGGCAGGGTTTAGTGAGGCTTTCTTT. Protein sequence: CASTRGLAGFSEAFF. Looking up the rest from reference TRBV28 and TRBJ1-1 gives the full variable domain: DVKVTQSSRYLVKRTGEKVFLECVQDMDHENMFWYRQDPGLGLRLIYFSYDVKMKEKGDIPEGYSVSREKKERFSLILESASTNQTSMYLCASTRGLAGFSEAFFGQGTRLTVV.

This clonotype was detected many times. V is TRBV19 and J is TRBJ2-7; D gene ambiguous. Germline V gene lookup returns CDR1 LNHDA and CDR2 SQIVND (reference sequence). V was cut by 5 bases and J by 2 bases, with 10 bases left in between. The CDR3 has 13 residues. The CDR3 sequence: CASSALDAYEQYF. The CDR3 DNA follows: TGTGCCAGTAGTGCTTTAGACGCCTACGAGCAGTACTTC.

Worth noting for this clonotype: A much larger clone lies one base from this, so it may be a read error. This chain joins TRBV6-5 and TRBJ1-4; no clear D gene. Germline V gives CDR1 MNHEY, CDR2 SVGAGI. The CDR3 runs to 13 residues. V lost 0 bases and J lost 8, with 7 bases in between. The DNA for the CDR3 is TGTGCCAGCAGTTACTCGGGAGGGGAAAAACTGTTTTTT. Protein sequence: CASSYSGGEKLFF.

The chain combines TRBV7-2 with TRBJ1-5; D gene uncertain. The CDR3 runs to 13 residues. Per the germline V gene, CDR1 is SGHTA and CDR2 is FQGNSA. The V and J ends lost 6 bases and 4 bases respectively, with 10 bases between them. The CDR3, as DNA: TGTGCCAGCAGTTTCCGGATTAATCAGCCCCAGCATTTT. Residues: CASSFRINQPQHF. The full variable domain, completed using reference TRBV7-2 and TRBJ1-5, is GAGVSQSPSNKVTEKGKDVELRCDPISGHTALYWYRQSLGQGLEFLIYFQGNSAPDKSGLPSDRFSAERTGGSVSTLTIQRTQQEDSAVYLCASSFRINQPQHFGDGTRLSIL.

In its sample, this clonotype was seen once. With a much larger clone just one base away, this may be a read error. The V call is TRBV7-9, the J call TRBJ2-7; 8 bases line up with TRBD1. The length of the CDR3 is 15 residues. The germline CDR1 and CDR2 sequences are SEHNR and FQNEAQ (reference sequence). In nucleotides, the CDR3 is TGTGCCAGCAGCTTAGGGCAGGGGGCTACCTACGTGCAGTACTTC. Encoded protein: CASSLGQGATYVQYF.

The chain links TRBV7-2 to TRBJ2-7; maybe TRBD2 (7 bases). The CDR3 loop spans 14 amino acids. The V end lost 0 bases, the J end lost 6 bases, and 12 bases lay between the germline ends. Germline CDR1 and CDR2: SGHTA and FQGNSA. CDR3 sequence: CASSLASRGGEQYF. CDR3 bases: TGTGCCAGCAGCTTAGCGAGTAGGGGGGGCGAGCAGTACTTC.

This sequence joins TRBV20-1 and TRBJ2-5; no reliable D call. V gave up 7 bases and J gave up 4 bases, with 10 bases separating them. From germline, CDR1 is DFQATT and CDR2 SNEGSKA (reference sequence). The CDR3 runs to 11 residues. The chain's CDR3 is CSVSTGETQYF. The DNA of the CDR3 is TGCAGTGTTAGCACTGGAGAGACCCAGTACTTC.

The CDR3 sequence is CASSDQGAYNEQFF. CDR3 DNA sequence: TGTGCCAGCAGTGACCAGGGGGCTTACAATGAGCAGTTCTTC. The rearrangement joins TRBV2 to TRBJ2-5; 8 positions match TRBD1. The J call is in doubt because the DNA end fits TRBJ2-1 better. The CDR3 totals 14 residues. Germline V gene sequence: CDR1 SNHLY, CDR2 FYNNEI.

This chain joins TRBV7-2 and TRBJ1-1, with 7 positions matching TRBD1. Germline trimming cut 0 bases from V and 11 bases from J; bases unmatched to any gene: 15. The CDR3 spans 16 residues. CDR1 and CDR2 from the germline V gene are SGHTA and FQGNSA. The CDR3 nucleotides are TGTGCCAGCAGCTTAGCCAAACTAAGGGACAGAGAATCTGCTTTCTTT. Translation gives CASSLAKLRDRESAFF.

The rearrangement uses TRBV6-4 and TRBJ1-6; 12 nucleotides agree with TRBD1. V dropped 5 bases and J dropped 0; count of bases not matched to a gene: 14. The CDR3 has 21 residues. In germline, CDR1 is MRHNA, CDR2 SNTAGT. DNA for the CDR3: TGTGCCAGCAGTTACGTTGTGGGACAGGGGGCTACAAGCTCCTATAATTCACCCCTCCACTTT. This encodes CASSYVVGQGATSSYNSPLHF.

This clonotype was recorded at least ten times. The chain couples TRBV24-1 to TRBJ1-4; the match to TRBD1 covers 7 bases. CDR3 size: 16 residues. Per germline, CDR1 KGHDR and CDR2 SFDVKD. The junction had 5 bases not matched to a gene; V was cut back by 5 bases and J by 0 bases. CDR3 coding DNA: TGTGCCACCAGTGGCTCACAGGGGACAACTAATGAAAAACTGTTTTTT. It is translated as CATSGSQGTTNEKLFF.

The chain joins TRBV3-1 to TRBJ1-5, with D possibly matching TRBD1 (6 bases). Trimming cost V 1 base and J 3 bases, with 10 bases left between them. The CDR3 loop spans 15 amino acids. Germline lookup yields CDR1 LGHDT and CDR2 YNNKEL (reference sequence). The CDR3 loop reads CASSQATGINQPQHF. CDR3 nucleotide sequence: TGTGCCAGCAGCCAAGCGACAGGAATCAATCAGCCCCAGCATTTT. The full variable domain, completed using reference TRBV3-1 and TRBJ1-5, is DTAVSQTPKYLVTQMGNDKSIKCEQNLGHDTMYWYKQDSKKFLKIMFSYNNKELIINETVPNRFSPKSPDKAHLNLHINSLELGDSAVYFCASSQATGINQPQHFGDGTRLSIL.

The chain has TRBV24-1 and TRBJ2-2; D gene unclear. Trimming removed 3 bases from V and 4 bases from J, with 5 bases in between. Germline loops: CDR1 KGHDR, CDR2 SFDVKD. The CDR3 is 13 residues long. The CDR3 reads CATSDGVTGELFF. CDR3 in DNA: TGTGCCACCAGTGATGGGGTCACCGGGGAGCTGTTTTTT.